The T cell receptor (beta chain) described here comes from a study of blood T cell repertoires in COVID-19 (dated by TCRdb to about 2020). Study-wide context: Samples from collaborators originated in the United States, Italy and Spain and spanned both the acute and convalescent phases of COVID-19. The material from the prospective study consisted of cDNA or gDNA derived from T cells, B-cell-depleted T cells, or PBMCs. The dataset comprised deeply sampled blood TCRbeta repertoires from subjects exposed to, actively infected with, or recovered from COVID-19. A freely available public database, intended as a resource for researchers studying the immune response to SARS-CoV-2, is where the repertoires were released. The samples were drawn from two sources: the first 160 participants of the ongoing ImmuneRACE study, and 1,254 subjects contributed by 6 global collaborators. The sample metadata nearly always contained a de-identified subject ID, COVID-19 status, age in years and sex. HLA class I and class II types, where available, came from metadata supplied by the sample provider rather than from assay-based typing.

This clone was counted a single time. No cognate antigen has been identified for it. Nothing much larger sits one base from this clone, and base qualities are not available. TCRbeta CDR3 regions were amplified from genomic DNA by means of the immunoSEQ Assay, a bias-controlled multiplex PCR. Under the source paper's analysis protocol: The number of nucleated cells in each sample was estimated by amplification of reference gene primers within the assay. To quantify the absolute abundance of each unique TCRbeta CDR3 rearrangement, sequence reads were collapsed and filtered. For each sample, productive Simpson clonality was calculated as the square root of Simpson's diversity index across productive rearrangements. TCRdb re-hosts the immuneACCESS table, in-frame sequences only. Its copies lack some clones; in the studies checked, an unresolved V gene accounts for under half of them, and the cause for the rest is not known. That table furnishes V, J and clone size, whereas the DNA furnished D and trimming. The sample records about 180,000 clones, roughly 83% of which are singletons. Together, the top ten hold around 9% of the sample.

In the prospective study, participants were roughly 18 to 90 years old, resided in about two dozen geographic areas of the United States, and were enrolled through a virtual design. To assign participants to cohorts, the prospective study relied on clinical history that participants themselves reported in a screening survey and a study questionnaire. Recovered participants in ImmuneRACE Cohort 3 were defined as having two consecutive negative NP/OP PCR tests, clearance from a healthcare professional, or resolution of symptoms. Each participant in the prospective study had whole blood, serum and a nasopharyngeal or oropharyngeal swab collected by mobile phlebotomists. Additional blood draws and questionnaires over an approximately two-month period could optionally be provided by prospective study participants. Prospective study blood samples were shipped either frozen or at room temperature before DNA extraction.

What the work shows at the level of the full study, not this receptor alone: Clinical and demographic metadata were provided uncurated, with the amount varying by source and participant.

The receptor was derived from a woman younger than 45 who had recovered from COVID-19. Material for sequencing was PBMCs or T cells enriched from blood (not recorded which).

The nucleotide sequence reads as follows: TGCAGTGCTAGTAGGACAGGGGGCCTGGATAGCAATCAGCCCCAGCATTTT. Its coded protein is CSASRTGGLDSNQPQHF. The chain couples TRBV20-1 to TRBJ1-5; TRBD1 agrees with 11 junctional bases. Including the terminal cysteine and phenylalanine, the CDR3 comprises 17 residues. Kept here is only the CDR3 DNA, which spans 51 bases and is read in frame from base 1. The germline V end is reduced by 3 bases and the J end by 0 bases; junction bases left unmatched: 7. The germline V gene (reference sequence) supplies CDR1 DFQATT and CDR2 SNEGSKA.